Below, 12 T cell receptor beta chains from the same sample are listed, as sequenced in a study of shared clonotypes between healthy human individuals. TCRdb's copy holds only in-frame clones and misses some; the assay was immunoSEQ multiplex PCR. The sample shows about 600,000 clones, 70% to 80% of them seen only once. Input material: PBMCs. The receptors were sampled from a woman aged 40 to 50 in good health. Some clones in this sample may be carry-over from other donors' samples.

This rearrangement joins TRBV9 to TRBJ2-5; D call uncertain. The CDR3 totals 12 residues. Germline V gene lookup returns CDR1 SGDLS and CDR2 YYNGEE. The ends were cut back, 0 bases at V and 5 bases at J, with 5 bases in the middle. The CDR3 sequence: CASSVGTETQYF. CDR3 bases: TGTGCCAGCAGCGTAGGCACCGAGACCCAGTACTTC.

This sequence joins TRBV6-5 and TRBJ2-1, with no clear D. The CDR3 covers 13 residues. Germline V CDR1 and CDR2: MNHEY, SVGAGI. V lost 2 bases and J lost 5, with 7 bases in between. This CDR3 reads CASSYRVNNEQFF. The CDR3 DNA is TGTGCCAGCAGTTACCGGGTCAACAATGAGCAGTTCTTC.

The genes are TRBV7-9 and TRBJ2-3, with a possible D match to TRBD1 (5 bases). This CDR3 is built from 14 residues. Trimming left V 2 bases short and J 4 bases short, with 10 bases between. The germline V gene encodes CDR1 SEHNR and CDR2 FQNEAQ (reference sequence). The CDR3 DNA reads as TGTGCCAGCAGCTTACCCAGGGCGCCAGATACGCAGTATTTT. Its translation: CASSLPRAPDTQYF. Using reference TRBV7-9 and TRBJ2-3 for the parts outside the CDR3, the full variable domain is DTGVSQNPRHKITKRGQNVTFRCDPISEHNRLYWYRQTLGQGPEFLTYFQNEAQLEKSRLLSDRFSAERPKGSFSTLEIQRTEQGDSAMYLCASSLPRAPDTQYFGPGTRLTVL.

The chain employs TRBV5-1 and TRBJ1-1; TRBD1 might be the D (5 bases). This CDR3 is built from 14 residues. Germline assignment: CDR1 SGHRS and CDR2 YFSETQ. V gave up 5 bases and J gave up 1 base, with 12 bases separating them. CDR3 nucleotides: TGCGCCAGCAGGGAGGCCCAGGGGAACACTGAAGCTTTCTTT. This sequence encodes CASREAQGNTEAFF.

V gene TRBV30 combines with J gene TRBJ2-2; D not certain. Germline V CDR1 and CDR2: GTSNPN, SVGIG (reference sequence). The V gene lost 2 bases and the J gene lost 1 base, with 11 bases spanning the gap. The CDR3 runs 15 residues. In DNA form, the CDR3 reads TGTGCCTGGAGTAACCCTGGAGTGAACACCGGGGAGCTGTTTTTT. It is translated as CAWSNPGVNTGELFF. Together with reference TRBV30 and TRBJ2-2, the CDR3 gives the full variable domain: SQTIHQWPATLVQPVGSPLSLECTVEGTSNPNLYWYRQAAGRGLQLLFYSVGIGQISSEVPQNLSASRPQDRQFILSSKKLLLSDSGFYLCAWSNPGVNTGELFFGEGSRLTVL.

The CDR3 coding sequence is TGTGCCAGCAGCTTGGCCCTGTCTCTGGGCACCGGGGAGCTGTTTTTT. As protein: CASSLALSLGTGELFF. The chain combines TRBV5-6 with TRBJ2-2; D gene ambiguous. Germline values: CDR1 SGHDT, CDR2 YYEEEE. The V end was cut by 0 bases, the J end by 4 bases, with 13 bases between. The CDR3 runs 16 residues.

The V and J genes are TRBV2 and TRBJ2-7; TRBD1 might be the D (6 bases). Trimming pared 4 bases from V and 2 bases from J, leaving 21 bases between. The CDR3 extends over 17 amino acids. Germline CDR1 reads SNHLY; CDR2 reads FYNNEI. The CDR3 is CASSGGRTGTDTYEQYF. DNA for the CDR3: TGTGCCAGCAGTGGGGGGCGTACCGGGACGGATACCTACGAGCAGTACTTC.

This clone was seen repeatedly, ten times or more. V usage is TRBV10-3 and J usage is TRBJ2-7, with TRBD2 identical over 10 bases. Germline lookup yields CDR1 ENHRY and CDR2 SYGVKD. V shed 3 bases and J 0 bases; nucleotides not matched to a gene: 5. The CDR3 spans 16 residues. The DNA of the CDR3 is TGTGCCATCAGTGACATAAGCGGGAGGGGCTCCTACGAGCAGTACTTC. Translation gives CAISDISGRGSYEQYF.

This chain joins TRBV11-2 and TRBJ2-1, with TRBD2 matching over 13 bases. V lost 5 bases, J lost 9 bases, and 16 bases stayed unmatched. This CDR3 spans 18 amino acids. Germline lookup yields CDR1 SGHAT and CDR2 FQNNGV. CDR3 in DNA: TGTGCCAGCAGCCTTACTAGCGGGAGGGCCCAGTTACTTGGTGAGCAGTTCTTC. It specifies CASSLTSGRAQLLGEQFF.

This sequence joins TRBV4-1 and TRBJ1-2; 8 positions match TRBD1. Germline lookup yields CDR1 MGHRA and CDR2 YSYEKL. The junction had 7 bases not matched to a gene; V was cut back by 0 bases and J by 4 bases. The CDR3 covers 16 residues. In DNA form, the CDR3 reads TGCGCCAGCAGCCAAGAGGGTGCAGGGGGCAGCTATGGCTACACCTTC. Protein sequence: CASSQEGAGGSYGYTF.

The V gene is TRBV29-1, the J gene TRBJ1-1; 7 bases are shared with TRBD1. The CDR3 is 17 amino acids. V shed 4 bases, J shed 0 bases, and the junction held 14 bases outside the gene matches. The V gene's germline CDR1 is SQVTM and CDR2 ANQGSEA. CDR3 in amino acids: CSVVRGPPSILNTEAFF. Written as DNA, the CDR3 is TGCAGCGTTGTAAGGGGGCCGCCCAGTATATTGAACACTGAAGCTTTCTTT.

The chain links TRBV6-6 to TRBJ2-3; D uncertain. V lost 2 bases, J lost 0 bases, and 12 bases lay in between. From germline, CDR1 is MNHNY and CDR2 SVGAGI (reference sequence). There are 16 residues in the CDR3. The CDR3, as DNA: TGTGCCAGCAGTTACAGCTTCCCTACTAGCACAGATACGCAGTATTTT. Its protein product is CASSYSFPTSTDTQYF.